This TCR beta chain was observed in a study of regulatory T cells in long-lasting Graves disease (dated by TCRdb to the early 2020s). With regard to the full study: Patients with newly diagnosed Graves' disease had been on antithyroid drugs for under 3 months. Patients with persistent Graves' disease were compared with patients with newly diagnosed Graves' disease using TCR sequencing and RNA sequencing of peripheral blood. The study was registered as a clinical trial and conducted in China. A total of approximately 35 samples underwent TCR sequencing: about 13 from persistent and around 20 from newly diagnosed Graves' disease patients. Study-wide findings and limitations: The authors noted that the small sample size was a limitation that may lower accuracy. Persistent patients shared more public clonotypes among themselves (roughly 2,700) than newly diagnosed patients did (more than 850). Lower TCR Shannon entropy and fewer highly expanded clones were observed in persistent Graves' disease patients than in newly diagnosed patients, which suggested clonal expansion. Sequencing and analysis were limited to the TCR beta chain. TRBV28, TRBJ1-2 and TRBJ2-5 were preferentially used in persistent disease, while TRBV20-1 and TRBJ2-1 were favored in newly diagnosed disease. The study examined only peripheral blood because the primary lesion, thyroid tissue, could not be accessed.

In the paper's terms, the time point label means: newly diagnosed GD, antithyroid drugs for less than 3 months. For both TCR sequencing and RNA sequencing, RNA was extracted from PBMCs in TRIzol. Graves' disease was diagnosed according to American Thyroid Association guidelines. The patients came from an endocrinology department in Xi'an, China. From each patient, 7.5 to 10 milliliters of peripheral blood was collected into an EDTA anticoagulant tube. Ficoll Paque Plus density gradient separation was used to isolate PBMCs, and no further T cell sorting was done. An Agilent 2100 Bioanalyzer and agarose gel were used to assess RNA quality, and a NanoDrop 2000 was used to measure RNA concentration. Library creation used multiplex PCR. TCRdb shows the sequencer as Illumina HiSeq 4000. To build TCR beta libraries, CDR3 regions were amplified by Arm-PCR using iRepertoire HTBI primers. Before sequencing, the PCR products went through gel purification. Per the original workflow: Gene usage analysis of CDR3 amino acid clonotypes relied on the roughly 60 TRBV and around 13 TRBJ segments identified across samples. Filtered high-quality paired reads were merged into contigs using COPE and FqMerger. Contigs were aligned with BLAST to IMGT TRBV, TRBD and TRBJ reference genes, and CDR3 was defined per IMGT. Clonotypes above 0.1% frequency were classified as highly expanded clones. Shannon entropy was used to measure repertoire diversity, and the Gini coefficient was used to measure V-J evenness. A clonotype found in more than one individual was treated as public. TCRdb trimmed the raw reads at Q25, called clones with MiXCR and kept productive beta chains. Each entry is one CDR3 protein sequence, shown with its most common DNA and genes. TCRdb's processing, not the study's, gives the V and J calls here. Here the sample has approximately 480,000 distinct CDR3 sequences; roughly 15% occur a single time. 9% to 15% of the sample comes from the top ten.

CDR1 and CDR2 (MDHEN, SYDVKM) derive from the germline V gene. V lost 5 bases and J lost 7 bases; the stretch between them is 12 bases long. The CDR3 runs 13 amino acids, cysteine and phenylalanine included. Left in the record is the CDR3 DNA by itself, 39 bases read in frame from the first base. At least ten counts were recorded for this clonotype. Its recognized antigen is unknown. Nothing much larger sits one base from this clone, and base qualities are not available. The sample was also reused in another study, on T cells in Graves' hyperthyroidism and ophthalmopathy. According to the second study: A patient counted as having stable Graves' hyperthyroidism if no progression to ophthalmopathy occurred over 18 months of follow-up. Hyperthyroidism patients were newly diagnosed, had a disease duration of under 2 months, and were aged 18 to 65 years. Exclusion was applied to patients with uncontrolled infections, other autoimmune diseases, pregnancy or lactation. Clinical symptoms, serum thyroxine and TRAb, thyroid ultrasound, and orbital computed tomography formed the basis for the diagnoses. A first-round RT-PCR of the TCR CDR3 used the HTBI primer set with the Qiagen OneStep RT-PCR kit. Most expanded thyroid clonotypes (frequency above 0.001) were also detected in blood, a finding suggesting that blood repertoires may reflect thyroid immune responses. In cross-validation, a model built on a 13 V-J signature told ophthalmopathy apart from stable hyperthyroidism with 87.88% sensitivity and roughly 82% specificity, and in testing the same model reached 80%/75%. In validation, progression to ophthalmopathy was predicted by the model with 70.59% sensitivity and 72% to 80% specificity, a median of around 6.5 months before onset. TCR V-J signatures able to tell the groups apart were searched for in a discovery cohort of 90 to 100 patients, of whom over 40 had Graves' ophthalmopathy and 57 had stable Graves' hyperthyroidism. Prospective prediction of ophthalmopathy was tested in an independent validation cohort consisting of 18 hyperthyroidism patients and 17 patients who later progressed to ophthalmopathy. The roughly 91 discovery patients were randomly split 7:3 into training and test sets. In roughly six Graves' hyperthyroidism patients, the study also compared T-cell repertoires from thyroid tissue with T-cell repertoires from blood. Once sampling was done, hyperthyroidism patients were given methimazole at a starting dose of 30 mg daily, whereas ophthalmopathy patients were given high-dose intravenous methylprednisolone. The libraries were constructed in a second round of multiplex PCR and then size-selected and purified. Libraries were sequenced paired-end with 100 bp reads on an Illumina HiSeq2000. SOAPnuke was used to process the raw data, removing reads that contained adapters or uncalled bases, had a mean Phred below 15, or lacked an exact match to the constant primer or identifier. High-quality paired reads were merged using COPE v1.2.5, and each unique nucleotide sequence was defined as a clonotype. Clonotypes were aligned to IMGT TRBV, TRBD and TRBJ reference segments using MiTCR v1.1. The analysis was restricted to V-J combinations with a frequency above 0.0001, which together covered 99% to 99.2% of the repertoires. A TCS score was defined as the ratio of F50 (clonal expansion) to E x V (chaos), with BLOSUM62-based TCRdist applied between CDR3 peptides within each V-J. Welch's t-statistics and random forest reduced around 550 V-J features to 10 to 15, which were used in a naive Bayes classifier (R e1071). Sample size was not statistically predetermined, and blinding of investigators to group allocation was not performed. According to the paper, TCR Vbeta CDR3 sequencing was carried out on 135 peripheral blood samples, which came from under 50 ophthalmopathy, approximately 72 hyperthyroidism and approximately 17 progressor patients.

This chain joins TRBV28 to TRBJ1-5, and possibly TRBD1, on 5 matching bases. This TCR derives from a man aged 40-49 years with Graves disease. Donor details come from another sample of the same person, matched by shared clones. The sample was peripheral blood mononuclear cells (PBMCs), taken at new diagnosis, from a patient treated with antithyroid drugs. CDR3 region: CASSPTAGQPQHF. DNA sequence: TGTGCCAGCAGTCCGACAGCCGGGCAGCCCCAGCATTTT.